The entry that follows covers one TCR beta chain sequence. What it recognizes is unknown. This record belongs to a study of response to subunit inactivated influenza vaccine. Study-level findings and limits: Few new T cells, the authors suggested, are recruited by each seasonal influenza vaccination.

MiXCR, run by TCRdb on the RT-PCR reads, gives a single entry per CDR3 protein. Of a few hundred thousand distinct CDR3 sequences in the sample, 9.5% to 15% were seen once. The ends lost 3 bases at V and 4 bases at J; junction bases unmatched: 2. Per the germline V gene, CDR1 is SGHTA and CDR2 is FQGNSA. The CDR3 has 14 residues. This receptor was taken from a middle-aged man who received an inactivated influenza vaccine. The rearrangement links TRBV7-2 to TRBJ2-7; 11 nucleotides line up with TRBD2. Sequencing was performed on non-naive T cells sorted from PBMCs, taken 14 to 15 days before vaccination. CDR3 amino acids: CASSFGLAGYEQYF. The CDR3 DNA is TGTGCCAGCAGCTTCGGACTAGCGGGTTACGAGCAGTACTTC.